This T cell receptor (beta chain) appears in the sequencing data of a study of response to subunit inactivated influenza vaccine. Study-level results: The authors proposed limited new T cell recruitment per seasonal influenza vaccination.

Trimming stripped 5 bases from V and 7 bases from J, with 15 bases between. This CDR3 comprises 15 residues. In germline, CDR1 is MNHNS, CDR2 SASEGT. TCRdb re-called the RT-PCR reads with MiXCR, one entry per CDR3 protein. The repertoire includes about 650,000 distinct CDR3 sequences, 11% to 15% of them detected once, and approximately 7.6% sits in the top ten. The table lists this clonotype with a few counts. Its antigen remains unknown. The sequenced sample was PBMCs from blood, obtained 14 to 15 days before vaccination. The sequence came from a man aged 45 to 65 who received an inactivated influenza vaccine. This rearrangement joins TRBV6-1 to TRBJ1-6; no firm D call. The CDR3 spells CASSPRLGSNSPLHF. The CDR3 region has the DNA TGTGCCAGCAGTCCCCGGCTTGGTAGCAATTCACCCCTCCACTTT.